Presented here are 16 T cell receptor beta chains from one specimen sequenced in a study of cytomegalovirus exposure and HLA in healthy donors. This table comes from immunoSEQ multiplex PCR, and its TCRdb copy is limited to in-frame clones, with some not included. Among approximately 160,000 clones listed, roughly 90% were seen once. Sample: PBMCs. The source of these receptors is a woman between 18 and 29 years old in good health and CMV-seronegative.

The V and J genes are TRBV12-5 and TRBJ2-7; a possible D gene is TRBD1 (5 bases). Per germline, CDR1 LGHNT and CDR2 FRNRAP. The CDR3 spans 17 residues. Deletions cut 2 bases from V and 9 bases from J, with 26 bases between. Here the CDR3 reads CASGLPRTTGEGSGQYF. The DNA for the CDR3 is TGTGCTAGTGGTTTGCCCCGTACAACAGGAGAAGGCTCGGGGCAGTACTTC. Looking up the rest from reference TRBV12-5 and TRBJ2-7 gives the full variable domain: DARVTQTPRHKVTEMGQEVTMRCQPILGHNTVFWYRQTMMQGLELLAYFRNRAPLDDSGMPKDRFSAEMPDATLATLKIQPSEPRDSAVYFCASGLPRTTGEGSGQYFGPGTRLTVT.

The chain uses TRBV29-1 and TRBJ2-1, with D possibly matching TRBD2 (6 bases). Per the germline V gene, CDR1 is SQVTM and CDR2 is ANQGSEA. The ends were cut back, 3 bases at V and 7 bases at J, with 7 bases in the middle. The CDR3 extends over 11 amino acids. The DNA of the CDR3 is TGCAGCGTTGACGGAGGGAATGAGCAGTTCTTC. Translating gives CSVDGGNEQFF.

This clone was recorded only once. The chain uses TRBV6-5 and TRBJ1-5; TRBD1 agrees at 7 bases. Trimming cost V 2 bases and J 7 bases; bases outside gene matches: 5. Germline CDR1 is MNHEY and CDR2 is SVGAGI. The CDR3 spans 14 residues. CDR3 coding DNA: TGTGCCAGCAGTTACGGGACAGTGGCCCAGCCCCAGCATTTT. This gives the protein CASSYGTVAQPQHF.

This chain joins TRBV19 and TRBJ1-4, with 10 positions matching TRBD1. CDR3 length: 15 residues. Losses at the gene ends were 8 bases for V and 5 bases for J; bases not matched to a gene: 8. CDR1 and CDR2 from the germline V gene are LNHDA and SQIVND (reference sequence). CDR3 sequence: CASGRWDRGNEKLFF. The CDR3 DNA follows: TGTGCCAGTGGCCGGTGGGACAGGGGAAATGAAAAACTGTTTTTT.

The chain recombines TRBV18 with TRBJ1-1; D gene ambiguous. V was cut by 0 bases and J by 1 base, with 9 bases left in between. This CDR3 comprises 15 residues. Looked up from germline, CDR1 is KGHSH and CDR2 is LQKENI. Here the CDR3 DNA reads TGTGCCAGCTCACCACCGAGTGTTTCGAACACTGAAGCTTTCTTT. It codes for CASSPPSVSNTEAFF.

The chain couples TRBV6-1 to TRBJ1-2; D not certain. The V end lost 7 bases, the J end lost 5 bases, and 14 bases lay between the germline ends. Germline CDR1 MNHNS, CDR2 SASEGT. This CDR3 spans 13 amino acids. CDR3 amino acids: CASTARGVYGYTF. The CDR3 DNA reads TGTGCCAGCACCGCCCGGGGTGTGTATGGCTACACCTTC.

The J gene is TRBJ2-1, the V gene TRBV29-1; D is perhaps TRBD2 (6 bases). Per the germline V gene, CDR1 is SQVTM and CDR2 is ANQGSEA. V lost 5 bases and J lost 5, with 13 bases in between. The CDR3 consists of 13 residues. The CDR3 region is CSVPGTSDNEQFF. As DNA, the CDR3 is TGCAGCGTTCCCGGGACTTCCGACAATGAGCAGTTCTTC.

V and J are TRBV10-3 and TRBJ2-3, with TRBD2 matching over 10 bases. CDR1 is ENHRY and CDR2 is SYGVKD in the germline V gene. The CDR3 loop spans 18 amino acids. V lost 4 bases and J lost 2; bases outside the gene matches: 12. The CDR3 DNA reads TGTGCCATCAGTGGCCATGAAGCGGGAGGGCCTTACACAGATACGCAGTATTTT. As protein: CAISGHEAGGPYTDTQYF.

The chain joins TRBV7-3 to TRBJ2-1, with 9 bases lining up with TRBD2. The CDR3 is 18 residues long. V dropped 1 base and J dropped 5; count of bases not matched to a gene: 12. Germline CDR1 SGHTA, CDR2 FQGTGA. This CDR3 is CASSLIGASGVINNEQFF. DNA for the CDR3: TGTGCCAGCAGCTTAATCGGGGCTAGCGGGGTGATTAACAATGAGCAGTTCTTC.

This chain uses TRBV27 with TRBJ1-5; TRBD1 matches at 8 bases. Trimming at V came to 6 bases and at J to 1 base, leaving 8 bases not matched to a gene. Germline assignment: CDR1 MNHEY and CDR2 SMNVEV (reference sequence). This CDR3 comprises 16 residues. CDR3 loop: CASRNGQGVSNQPQHF. CDR3 nucleotides: TGTGCCAGCAGAAACGGACAGGGCGTCAGCAATCAGCCCCAGCATTTT.

The genes are TRBV21-1 and TRBJ1-5. TRBV21-1 is a listed pseudogene. There are 15 residues in the CDR3. The CDR3 nucleotides are TGTGCCAGCACCGGAGGGTTTGGAAGCAATCAGCCCCAGCATTTT. Translating gives CASTGGFGSNQPQHF.

This clone has just a few counts. This chain uses TRBV19 with TRBJ2-3; D remains unclear. The CDR3 has 10 residues. Germline V gene sequence: CDR1 LNHDA, CDR2 SQIVND (reference sequence). V dropped 8 bases and J dropped 6 bases, with 6 bases sitting between them. Here the CDR3 reads CASSRDTQYF. DNA for the CDR3: TGTGCCAGTTCTAGGGATACGCAGTATTTT.

The chain links TRBV29-1 to TRBJ1-1; maybe TRBD1 (6 bases). The V end lost 6 bases, the J end lost 3 bases, and 17 bases lay between the germline ends. In germline, CDR1 is SQVTM, CDR2 ANQGSEA. The CDR3 contains 14 residues. The CDR3 here is CSVYRWGRDTEAFF. In DNA, the CDR3 is TGCAGCGTATACAGGTGGGGGCGGGACACTGAAGCTTTCTTT.

This clone has a handful of counts. The chain carries TRBV10-3 and TRBJ2-7, with unresolved D. Germline V gene data show CDR1 as ENHRY and CDR2 as SYGVKD. The CDR3 is 12 amino acids. Trimming removed 0 bases from V and 9 bases from J, with 9 bases in between. The CDR3 sequence: CAISESPGGQYF. DNA for the CDR3: TGTGCCATCAGTGAGTCCCCCGGCGGGCAGTACTTC.

The chain employs TRBV5-1 and TRBJ1-2, with D maybe TRBD1 (6 bases). V dropped 4 bases and J dropped 8 bases, with 24 bases sitting between them. The CDR3 covers 16 residues. Germline CDR1 is SGHRS and CDR2 is YFSETQ. Here the CDR3 reads CASSPGSHHRVTGYTF. CDR3 bases: TGCGCCAGCAGCCCCGGATCTCACCACAGGGTAACAGGCTACACCTTC.

The CDR3 DNA is TGTGCCTACGGGACAGGGAACACCGGGGAGCTGTTTTTT. The encoded protein is CAYGTGNTGELFF. This rearrangement joins TRBV30 to TRBJ2-2; the match to TRBD1 covers 8 bases. The CDR3 length is 13 residues. V shed 7 bases, J shed 1 base, and the junction held 2 bases outside the gene matches. Per germline, CDR1 GTSNPN and CDR2 SVGIG (reference sequence).